A single sample is the source of the 21 T cell receptor beta chains below, sequenced in a study of OX40 agonist ivuxolimab in advanced cancers. Repertoires were generated with immunoSEQ multiplex PCR, while TCRdb's copy carries only in-frame clones and drops some. The table includes more than 12,000 clones, 91% detected once. The sample was CD4+ or CD8+ T cells sorted from blood, taken in a trial of the OX40 agonist ivuxolimab. The receptors stem from an adult with an advanced solid tumor such as melanoma, head and neck, liver or kidney cancer.

The V call is TRBV29-1, the J call TRBJ2-3; D assignment may be TRBD1 or TRBD2 (6 bases each). Per the germline V gene, CDR1 is SQVTM and CDR2 is ANQGSEA. There are 15 residues in the CDR3. With 4 bases removed from V and 8 bases from J, the gap between germline ends came to 22 bases. CDR3 sequence reads: CSVVGAGQGAGTQYF. The DNA for the CDR3 is TGCAGCGTTGTGGGGGCGGGGCAGGGTGCGGGTACGCAGTATTTT.

CDR3 amino acids: CASSEIRGSQPQHF. The CDR3 DNA follows: TGTGCCAGCAGTGAAATCCGGGGGAGTCAGCCCCAGCATTTT. This chain connects TRBV6-1 to TRBJ1-5; weak D call: TRBD1 (5 bases). Germline assignment: CDR1 MNHNS and CDR2 SASEGT. V lost 2 bases and J lost 6, with 11 bases in between. The CDR3 has 14 amino acids.

Only one count was recorded for this clone. The chain uses TRBV4-1 and TRBJ2-1, with D tentatively TRBD2 (6 bases). V lost 1 base to trimming and J lost 1 base, with 14 bases between them. The V gene's germline CDR1 is MGHRA and CDR2 YSYEKL. The CDR3 is 17 residues long. CDR3 protein: CASSQVFGSGSYNEQFF. CDR3 nucleotides: TGCGCCAGCAGCCAAGTATTCGGTAGCGGTTCCTACAATGAGCAGTTCTTC.

The chain combines TRBV19 with TRBJ1-2; perhaps TRBD1 as D (6 bases). This CDR3 spans 17 amino acids. The germline CDR1 and CDR2 sequences are LNHDA and SQIVND (reference sequence). Trimming removed 6 bases from V and 1 base from J, with 21 bases in between. CDR3 sequence reads: CASSNRVLTSGNYGYTF. The CDR3 DNA reads TGTGCCAGTAGCAACAGGGTTCTTACATCGGGTAACTATGGCTACACCTTC. Full variable domain (outside the CDR3, taken from reference TRBV19 and TRBJ1-2): DGGITQSPKYLFRKEGQNVTLSCEQNLNHDAMYWYRQDPGQGLRLIYYSQIVNDFQKGDIAEGYSVSREKKESFPLTVTSAQKNPTAFYLCASSNRVLTSGNYGYTFGSGTRLTVV.

The chain uses TRBV30 and TRBJ2-1; 8 nucleotides align to TRBD2. V lost 4 bases to trimming and J lost 10 bases; unmatched junction nucleotides: 9. CDR1 and CDR2 from the germline V gene are GTSNPN and SVGIG (reference sequence). The CDR3 is made up of 13 amino acids. CDR3 protein: CAWIGTRAGEQFF. CDR3 sequence (DNA): TGTGCCTGGATTGGGACTAGAGCGGGGGAGCAGTTCTTC.

The chain couples TRBV6-1 to TRBJ2-7, with TRBD1 identical over 10 bases. The V segment lost 1 base and the J segment 3 bases; nucleotides outside the gene matches: 0. Germline V gene data show CDR1 as MNHNS and CDR2 as SASEGT. The CDR3 length is 14 residues. CDR3 DNA sequence: TGTGCCAGCAGTGAAGGGACAGGGGGCTACGAGCAGTACTTC. This codes for CASSEGTGGYEQYF.

V and J are TRBV6-6 and TRBJ1-1; 10 bases fit TRBD1. The CDR3 is 15 amino acids. CDR1 is MNHNY, CDR2 SVGAGI, per germline (reference sequence). Losses at the gene ends were 5 bases for V and 6 bases for J; bases not matched to a gene: 9. The CDR3 region is CASSHLTGGFAEAFF. The CDR3 coding sequence is TGTGCCAGCAGTCACCTGACAGGGGGCTTTGCTGAAGCTTTCTTT.

This chain uses TRBV28 with TRBJ2-1; 7 nucleotides align to TRBD2. The CDR3 is 16 amino acids. After removal of 4 bases from V and 5 bases from J, the junction contained 11 bases not matched to a gene. Germline loops: CDR1 MDHEN, CDR2 SYDVKM. The CDR3 here is CASSSPREALNNEQFF. CDR3 in DNA: TGTGCCAGCAGTTCCCCCCGGGAGGCCCTTAACAATGAGCAGTTCTTC. The full variable domain, completed using reference TRBV28 and TRBJ2-1, is DVKVTQSSRYLVKRTGEKVFLECVQDMDHENMFWYRQDPGLGLRLIYFSYDVKMKEKGDIPEGYSVSREKKERFSLILESASTNQTSMYLCASSSPREALNNEQFFGPGTRLTVL.

This clone has more than one count but fewer than ten. The rearrangement joins TRBV2 to TRBJ1-5; D remains ambiguous. CDR1 and CDR2 (germline): SNHLY, FYNNEI. V was shortened by 8 bases and J by 0 bases, with 14 bases between the two germline ends. This CDR3 region has 15 residues. CDR3 protein: CASGGAKNSNQPQHF. Here the CDR3 DNA reads TGTGCCAGCGGTGGCGCAAAAAATAGCAATCAGCCCCAGCATTTT.

The rearrangement links TRBV5-1 to TRBJ2-1; D gene unclear. Germline-derived CDR1 and CDR2 are SGHRS and YFSETQ. V lost 4 bases to trimming and J lost 0 bases, with 8 bases between them. The CDR3 is 14 residues long. CDR3 region: CASSPKGSYNEQFF. Written as DNA, the CDR3 is TGCGCCAGCAGCCCGAAGGGCTCCTACAATGAGCAGTTCTTC. Combining the CDR3 with reference TRBV5-1 and TRBJ2-1 gives the whole variable domain KAGVTQTPRYLIKTRGQQVTLSCSPISGHRSVSWYQQTPGQGLQFLFEYFSETQRNKGNFPGRFSGRQFSNSRSEMNVSTLELGDSALYLCASSPKGSYNEQFFGPGTRLTVL.

The CDR3 bases are TGTGCCAGCAGCCCACACGGGGGTACTGAAGCTTTCTTT. This gives the protein CASSPHGGTEAFF. The V call is TRBV7-3, the J call TRBJ1-1; D might be TRBD1 (5 bases). CDR1 is SGHTA, CDR2 FQGTGA, per germline. The CDR3 totals 13 residues. Trimming pared 5 bases from V and 5 bases from J, leaving 12 bases between.

The chain carries TRBV4-1 and TRBJ2-7; D unclear. The V gene lost 0 bases and the J gene lost 5 bases, with 2 bases spanning the gap. CDR1 is MGHRA and CDR2 is YSYEKL in the germline V gene. This CDR3 contains 11 residues. The CDR3 protein is CASSQENEQYF. CDR3 DNA sequence: TGCGCCAGCAGCCAAGAGAACGAGCAGTACTTC.

V is TRBV7-9 and J is TRBJ1-5, with D perhaps TRBD1 (6 bases). Germline-derived CDR1 and CDR2 are SEHNR and FQNEAQ (reference sequence). V shed 5 bases and J shed 5 bases, with 19 bases lying between them. The CDR3 contains 16 residues. In nucleotides, the CDR3 is TGTGCCAGCAGCCCTCCGGGGACAACGCCTCATCAGCCCCAGCATTTT. Translating gives CASSPPGTTPHQPQHF. Full variable domain (outside the CDR3, taken from reference TRBV7-9 and TRBJ1-5): DTGVSQNPRHKITKRGQNVTFRCDPISEHNRLYWYRQTLGQGPEFLTYFQNEAQLEKSRLLSDRFSAERPKGSFSTLEIQRTEQGDSAMYLCASSPPGTTPHQPQHFGDGTRLSIL.

This chain connects TRBV7-2 to TRBJ1-5, with 8 bases lining up with TRBD1. Germline V gene data show CDR1 as SGHTA and CDR2 as FQGNSA. Germline trimming cut 5 bases from V and 8 bases from J; bases unmatched to any gene: 11. The CDR3 contains 15 residues. CDR3 coding DNA: TGTGCCAGCAGCCGAGTGGGACAGGCAAGCGAGCCCCAGCATTTT. Translated, it gives CASSRVGQASEPQHF.

This chain connects TRBV15 to TRBJ2-7; 8 bases line up with TRBD2. CDR1 LNHNV and CDR2 YYDKDF come from the germline V gene (reference sequence). The V gene end was trimmed by 2 bases and the J gene end by 3 bases; junction bases not matched to a gene: 9. CDR3 length equals 16 residues. This chain's CDR3 is CATSRIVLAENYEQYF. The CDR3 DNA reads as TGTGCCACCAGCAGAATTGTACTAGCGGAGAACTACGAGCAGTACTTC.

This clone was found once. The genes are TRBV27 and TRBJ1-1, with 9 bases identical to TRBD1. V lost 2 bases and J lost 5; bases outside the gene matches: 3. This CDR3 spans 14 amino acids. CDR1 is MNHEY and CDR2 is SMNVEV in the germline V gene (reference sequence). The CDR3 region is CASSLDRGFTEAFF. The CDR3 coding sequence is TGTGCCAGCAGTTTAGACAGGGGGTTTACTGAAGCTTTCTTT.

V usage is TRBV7-9 and J usage is TRBJ2-1; D is undetermined. V shed 1 base and J shed 4 bases, with 8 bases lying between them. The CDR3 has 14 amino acids. Germline V CDR1 and CDR2: SEHNR, FQNEAQ (reference sequence). CDR3 residues: CASSLVQDYNEQFF. In DNA, the CDR3 is TGTGCCAGCAGCTTAGTGCAGGATTACAATGAGCAGTTCTTC.

J is TRBJ2-1 and V is TRBV11-2; D ambiguous. CDR1 and CDR2 (germline): SGHAT, FQNNGV. The CDR3 loop spans 12 amino acids. V gave up 5 bases and J gave up 7 bases, with 9 bases separating them. The CDR3, as DNA: TGTGCCAGCAGCCGCGAAGGGAATGAGCAGTTCTTC. Protein product: CASSREGNEQFF.

The chain employs TRBV19 and TRBJ1-1; D is unclear. V lost 1 base, J lost 5 bases, and 8 bases lay in between. The CDR3 covers 13 residues. Germline CDR1 and CDR2: LNHDA and SQIVND (reference sequence). CDR3 in amino acids: CASSIGAGTEAFF. Written as DNA, the CDR3 is TGTGCCAGTAGTATAGGGGCTGGGACTGAAGCTTTCTTT.

The CDR3 DNA is TGTGCCAGCAGTGAATATTCCCTCACACGTCCCCTCGAGCAGTACTTC. Translated, it gives CASSEYSLTRPLEQYF. The V gene is TRBV25-1, the J gene TRBJ2-7; D not resolved. Trimming shortened V by 0 bases and J by 6 bases, and 18 bases separated the two germline ends. The CDR3 length is 16 residues. The germline V gene has CDR1 MGHDK and CDR2 SYGVNS.

The gene calls are TRBV19 and TRBJ2-1, with TRBD2 matching 9 bases. Per the germline V gene, CDR1 is LNHDA and CDR2 is SQIVND (reference sequence). The V gene end was trimmed by 2 bases and the J gene end by 5 bases; junction bases not matched to a gene: 7. The CDR3 is 16 residues long. CDR3 sequence reads: CASSIIAGGPNNEQFF. In nucleotides, the CDR3 is TGTGCCAGTAGTATAATCGCGGGAGGGCCTAACAATGAGCAGTTCTTC.